This is a list of T cell receptor beta chains from one sample in a study of blood T cell repertoires in COVID-19. The assay was immunoSEQ multiplex PCR, and TCRdb's table has in-frame clones only and misses some. In the table there are approximately 59,000 clones, 80% to 90% of which are singletons. The sequenced sample consisted of peripheral blood. All receptors come from a man in his 60s with COVID-19, enrolled during active disease. Both conserved end residues are part of each CDR3. A clone size is listed for some rows: how often the clone was seen (once, few, many), or a class if it is expanded.

J: TRBJ2-7
V: TRBV5-4
size: .
CDR3: CASSLVASEQYF

J: TRBJ2-1
V: TRBV19
size: .
CDR3: CASSIGQGIYEQFF

J: TRBJ2-5
V: TRBV18
size: .
CDR3: CASSLPGLAGPFWETQYF

J: TRBJ1-1
V: TRBV6-1
size: .
CDR3: CASSEGGIGAFF

J: TRBJ1-1
V: TRBV5-1
size: .
CDR3: CASSSAGENTEAFF

J: TRBJ2-1
V: TRBV6-2/TRBV6-3
size: .
CDR3: CASSYSPSAGVNEQFF

J: TRBJ2-7
V: TRBV7-6
size: .
CDR3: CASSYRDRGPYEQYF

J: TRBJ2-2
V: TRBV9
size: .
CDR3: CASSVAVTGELFF

J: TRBJ2-1
V: TRBV7-9
size: .
CDR3: CASKRVLSAYNEQFF

J: TRBJ1-2
V: TRBV7-2
size: few
CDR3: CASSLVTGKGYTF

J: TRBJ2-1
V: TRBV18
size: once
CDR3: CASSPPRQSPRHNEQFF

J: TRBJ2-4
V: TRBV28
size: once
CDR3: CASTGGGAKNIQYF

J: TRBJ2-4
V: TRBV25-1
size: .
CDR3: CASSGRVAKNIQYF

J: TRBJ2-7
V: TRBV5-8
size: .
CDR3: CASSLVLAAYEQYF

J: TRBJ1-2
V: TRBV28
size: .
CDR3: CASSLTGERGYTF

J: TRBJ2-5
V: TRBV2
size: .
CDR3: CASTSAGKETQYF

J: TRBJ2-2
V: TRBV5-8
size: .
CDR3: CASSQTLTGELFF

J: TRBJ2-5
V: TRBV5-1
size: once
CDR3: CASSSTGTTALQETQYF